These 16 T cell receptor beta chains were all obtained from the same sample, sequenced in a study of T cells after yellow fever vaccination. TCRdb ran MiXCR on the 5' RACE reads and lists one entry per CDR3 protein. The table has 150,000 to 200,000 distinct CDR3 sequences, 9.3% seen once; the top ten hold about a third. Source: CD8+ T cells sorted from PBMCs, taken 45 days after the yellow fever booster vaccination. These receptors originate from a man aged 18 to 29 who received the YFV17D yellow fever vaccine.

This clonotype was observed a handful of times. This chain joins TRBV4-1 and TRBJ1-6; a possible D gene is TRBD1 (6 bases). CDR3 length: 14 amino acids. The germline V and J ends were trimmed by 1 base and 9 bases, with 10 bases remaining between them. Germline V gives CDR1 MGHRA, CDR2 YSYEKL. Written as DNA, the CDR3 is TGCGCCAGCAGCCAAGCAGGGGTTGGTTCACCCCTCCACTTT. Its protein is CASSQAGVGSPLHF.

The V and J genes are TRBV12-3 or TRBV12-4 and TRBJ1-5, with D unclear. V lost 6 bases to trimming and J lost 8 bases, with 11 bases between them. This CDR3 contains 12 residues. CDR3: CASRPDGEPQHF. Here the CDR3 DNA reads TGTGCCAGCAGACCCGATGGGGAGCCCCAGCATTTT.

As regards this clonotype: An end of the junction does not agree with germline; a read error may underlie this. The chain is built from TRBV19 and TRBJ1-1; D unresolved. The CDR3 runs to 11 residues. Germline V gene sequence: CDR1 LNHDA, CDR2 SQIVND (reference sequence). CDR3 bases: TGTGCCAGTAGTTTAGACGGAAAAGCTTTCTTT. It codes for CASSLDGKAFF.

This chain joins TRBV10-3 and TRBJ2-7, with D possibly matching TRBD1 (5 bases). Germline loops: CDR1 ENHRY, CDR2 SYGVKD. The CDR3 spans 16 residues. With 0 bases removed from V and 4 bases from J, the gap between germline ends came to 16 bases. The CDR3 sequence is CAISESRQGTGYEQYF. The DNA of the CDR3 is TGTGCCATCAGTGAGTCGCGGCAGGGCACTGGTTACGAGCAGTACTTC.

V and J are TRBV7-9 and TRBJ2-3; D may be TRBD1 (6 bases). Matching the DNA end better, TRBJ1-5 makes the J call doubtful. This CDR3 has 15 amino acids. Per germline, CDR1 SEHNR and CDR2 FQNEAQ (reference sequence). The CDR3 region has the DNA TGTGCCAGCAGCGACTGGGGGGCGAAGGTAGATACGCAGCATTTT. As protein: CASSDWGAKVDTQHF.

This clonotype was observed a few times. J is TRBJ2-3 and V is TRBV7-9; tentative D call: TRBD1 (6 bases). The CDR3 loop spans 16 amino acids. Between the trimmed V and J ends, which lost 5 bases and 3 bases, there was a span of 18 bases. Germline CDR1 SEHNR, CDR2 FQNEAQ (reference sequence). CDR3: CASSPQARTDTDTQYF. The CDR3 DNA follows: TGTGCCAGCAGCCCCCAAGCTCGGACAGATACAGATACGCAGTATTTT. Full variable domain (rest looked up from reference TRBV7-9 and TRBJ2-3): DTGVSQNPRHKITKRGQNVTFRCDPISEHNRLYWYRQTLGQGPEFLTYFQNEAQLEKSRLLSDRFSAERPKGSFSTLEIQRTEQGDSAMYLCASSPQARTDTDTQYFGPGTRLTVL.

J is TRBJ2-5 and V is TRBV6-1, with TRBD2 matching 8 bases. V lost 3 bases, J lost 2 bases, and 8 bases stayed unmatched. Germline V CDR1 and CDR2: MNHNS, SASEGT. The CDR3 is 16 amino acids. In nucleotides, the CDR3 is TGTGCCAGCAGTGAGGGAGAGCGGGGGCCGCAAGAGACCCAGTACTTC. Its translation: CASSEGERGPQETQYF.

There are a few counts of this clonotype. The chain carries TRBV4-1 and TRBJ1-1; 9 bases are a match to TRBD1. V dropped 5 bases and J dropped 1; count of bases not matched to a gene: 8. Germline V lookup: CDR1 MGHRA, CDR2 YSYEKL. This CDR3 comprises 16 residues. CDR3 nucleotides: TGCGCCAGCAGCTCCCGGGCGGGACAGGGGAACACTGAAGCTTTCTTT. This gives the protein CASSSRAGQGNTEAFF.

This clonotype was picked up a small number of times. J is TRBJ2-7 and V is TRBV12-3 or TRBV12-4; 8 positions match TRBD1. The CDR3 spans 14 residues. Trimming removed 6 bases from V and 6 bases from J; junction bases left unmatched: 10. CDR3 sequence: CASSIVQGVSEQYF. The CDR3 bases are TGTGCCAGCAGCATTGTACAGGGGGTATCCGAGCAGTACTTC.

The rearrangement uses TRBV11-2 and TRBJ2-1; 7 bases align to TRBD1. V gave up 4 bases and J gave up 10 bases; unmatched junction bases: 4. This CDR3 has 12 amino acids. Germline CDR1 reads SGHAT; CDR2 reads FQNNGV. The chain's CDR3 is CASSSTGVEQFF. In DNA form, the CDR3 reads TGTGCCAGCAGCTCAACAGGGGTAGAGCAGTTCTTC.

The chain employs TRBV6-2 or TRBV6-3 and TRBJ2-7; 11 bases match TRBD1. The CDR3 totals 12 residues. V was pared by 6 bases and J by 6 bases, with 1 base of the junction left unmatched. Per the germline V gene, CDR1 is MNHEY and CDR2 is SVGEGT. The CDR3 loop reads CASSGTGGEQYV. The CDR3 nucleotides are TGTGCCAGCAGCGGGACAGGGGGCGAGCAGTACGTC.

This chain joins TRBV10-2 and TRBJ1-1, with 11 bases aligning to TRBD1. CDR3 length equals 16 residues. Looked up from germline, CDR1 is WSHSY and CDR2 is SAAADI. V shed 6 bases and J 4 bases; nucleotides not matched to a gene: 10. This CDR3 is CASRRGTGGWSTEAFF. The CDR3 bases are TGCGCCAGCAGGAGAGGGACAGGGGGTTGGAGCACTGAAGCTTTCTTT.

The chain combines TRBV4-1 with TRBJ2-1; D tentatively reads TRBD1 or TRBD2 (6 bases each). The CDR3 totals 17 residues. The germline gives CDR1 MGHRA, CDR2 YSYEKL. V lost 7 bases, J lost 0 bases, and 19 bases lay in between. The CDR3 bases are TGCGCCAGCACATGGGAGTTTAGGGGGGCCTCCTACAATGAGCAGTTCTTC. Translated: CASTWEFRGASYNEQFF.

The rearrangement joins TRBV5-6 to TRBJ2-3; TRBD2 might be the D (6 bases). Germline CDR1 SGHDT, CDR2 YYEEEE. The CDR3 consists of 14 residues. The germline V and J ends were trimmed by 3 bases and 5 bases, with 13 bases remaining between them. CDR3 DNA sequence: TGTGCCAGCAGCTGGGGGGTAGGGTTAGATACGCAGTATTTT. This codes for CASSWGVGLDTQYF.

This chain uses TRBV13 with TRBJ2-3; 11 bases align to TRBD2. The CDR3 length is 15 residues. V shed 5 bases, J shed 3 bases, and the junction held 4 bases outside the gene matches. CDR1 is PRHDT and CDR2 is FYEKMQ in the germline V gene (reference sequence). The CDR3 DNA is TGTGCCAGCAGCCCACCTAGCGGGGGGACAGATACGCAGTATTTT. Its translation is CASSPPSGGTDTQYF.

The chain couples TRBV4-1 to TRBJ1-2; 8 bases agree with TRBD1. The CDR3 is 15 amino acids. Looked up from germline, CDR1 is MGHRA and CDR2 is YSYEKL. V dropped 4 bases and J dropped 2; count of bases not matched to a gene: 6. Here the CDR3 DNA reads TGCGCCAGCAGCCCCCGGACAGGGCCCAACTATGGCTACACCTTC. Protein product: CASSPRTGPNYGYTF.